These 7 T cell receptor beta chains came from one sample sequenced in a study of blood T cell repertoires in COVID-19. Repertoires were generated with immunoSEQ multiplex PCR, while TCRdb's copy carries only in-frame clones and drops some. The sample comprises around 100,000 clones, about four fifths of which are singletons, and 4% to 5.5% rests with the top ten. Input material: peripheral blood. These receptors were obtained from a man aged 60 to 75 with acute or convalescent COVID-19.

This rearrangement joins TRBV10-3 to TRBJ1-5, with D maybe TRBD1 (5 bases). Trimming stripped 4 bases from V and 7 bases from J, with 11 bases between. The length of the CDR3 is 13 residues. Germline lookup yields CDR1 ENHRY and CDR2 SYGVKD. The DNA for the CDR3 is TGTGCCATCAGTGGGGGCACAGAGCAGCCCCAGCATTTT. It translates to CAISGGTEQPQHF.

This chain links TRBV11-3 with TRBJ1-2; TRBD1 matches 11 bases. Germline CDR1 SGHNT, CDR2 YENEEA. Trimming took 4 bases from V and 8 from J; bases not matched to a gene: 15. The CDR3 runs 17 residues. The CDR3 DNA reads TGTGCCAGCAGCTCCCCGCCGGGACAGGGGGGACTGTGGGGCTACACCTTC. It is translated as CASSSPPGQGGLWGYTF.

CDR3 protein: CASRPQGFSYNSPLHF. DNA for the CDR3: TGTGCCAGTAGACCACAGGGGTTCTCCTATAATTCACCCCTCCACTTT. V and J are TRBV19 and TRBJ1-6, with TRBD1 matching over 7 bases. The germline V gene encodes CDR1 LNHDA and CDR2 SQIVND (reference sequence). Trimming took 6 bases from V and 0 from J; bases not matched to a gene: 5. The CDR3 is 16 amino acids.

J is TRBJ1-5 and V is TRBV4-1, with 10 bases that match TRBD1. V gave up 3 bases and J gave up 4 bases; unmatched junction bases: 9. The CDR3 covers 17 residues. The germline gives CDR1 MGHRA, CDR2 YSYEKL. CDR3 region: CASSHTPTGGANQPQHF. The CDR3 DNA reads as TGCGCCAGCAGCCATACCCCGACAGGGGGCGCAAATCAGCCCCAGCATTTT.

The gene calls are TRBV19 and TRBJ2-7; D might be TRBD1 (6 bases). The V gene lost 1 base and the J gene lost 3 bases, with 16 bases spanning the gap. CDR1 and CDR2 from the germline V gene are LNHDA and SQIVND (reference sequence). The CDR3 length is 16 residues. The CDR3 DNA sequence: TGTGCCAGTAGTATAGCCCTAACAGGGTCCAGCTACGAGCAGTACTTC. It is translated as CASSIALTGSSYEQYF.

The chain joins TRBV4-1 to TRBJ1-5; TRBD1 matches at 8 bases. The CDR3 loop spans 16 amino acids. Germline trimming cut 0 bases from V and 3 bases from J; bases unmatched to any gene: 4. Germline values: CDR1 MGHRA, CDR2 YSYEKL. Here the CDR3 DNA reads TGCGCCAGCAGCCAAGATGGACAGGGCTTCAATCAGCCCCAGCATTTT. This encodes CASSQDGQGFNQPQHF.

The chain carries TRBV4-2 and TRBJ2-7; 8 nucleotides match TRBD1. Germline V gene data show CDR1 as LGHNA and CDR2 as YNFKEQ. V lost 1 base, J lost 2 bases, and 4 bases stayed unmatched. The CDR3 length is 15 residues. The CDR3 bases are TGTGCCAGCAGCCAAGCTCGGACAGGGACCTACGAGCAGTACTTC. It is translated as CASSQARTGTYEQYF.